This T cell receptor beta chain appears in the sequencing data of a study of brain T cells in children with intractable seizures. General study points: Clones missing pre-surgery may reflect undersampling of that blood sample.

TCRdb's copy holds only in-frame clones and misses some; the assay was immunoSEQ multiplex PCR. Here the sample spans approximately 41,000 clones, 90% being singletons. V was clipped by 5 bases and J by 7 bases, with 14 bases between them. This CDR3 is 13 amino acids long. CDR1 is SGHTA and CDR2 is FQGTGA in the germline V gene. Comments on this clone: Antigen specificity is unknown.

The input for sequencing was peripheral blood, taken at surgery. This chain links TRBV7-3 with TRBJ1-1, with a weak D call TRBD1 (5 bases). This TCR derives from a girl aged 2-10 years with tuberous sclerosis and intractable seizures. This chain's CDR3 is CASSVDGGIEAFF. The CDR3, as DNA: TGTGCCAGCAGCGTGGACGGGGGAATTGAAGCTTTCTTT.